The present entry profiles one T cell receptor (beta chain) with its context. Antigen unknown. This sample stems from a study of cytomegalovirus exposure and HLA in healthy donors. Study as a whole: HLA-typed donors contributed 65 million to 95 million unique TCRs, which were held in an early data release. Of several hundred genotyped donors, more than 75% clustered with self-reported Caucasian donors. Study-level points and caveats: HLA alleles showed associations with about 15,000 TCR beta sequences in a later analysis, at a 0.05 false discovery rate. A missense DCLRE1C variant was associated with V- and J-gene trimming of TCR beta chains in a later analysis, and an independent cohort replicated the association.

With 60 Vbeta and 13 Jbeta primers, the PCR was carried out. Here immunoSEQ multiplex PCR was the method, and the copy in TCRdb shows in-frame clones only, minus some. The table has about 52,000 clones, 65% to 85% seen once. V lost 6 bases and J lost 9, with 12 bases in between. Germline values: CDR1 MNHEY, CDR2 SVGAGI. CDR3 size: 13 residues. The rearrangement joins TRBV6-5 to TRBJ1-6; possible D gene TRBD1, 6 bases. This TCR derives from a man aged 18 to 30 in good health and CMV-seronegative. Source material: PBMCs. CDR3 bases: TGTGCCAGCAGGGACAGAGTGGGTTCACCCCTCCACTTT. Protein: CASRDRVGSPLHF.